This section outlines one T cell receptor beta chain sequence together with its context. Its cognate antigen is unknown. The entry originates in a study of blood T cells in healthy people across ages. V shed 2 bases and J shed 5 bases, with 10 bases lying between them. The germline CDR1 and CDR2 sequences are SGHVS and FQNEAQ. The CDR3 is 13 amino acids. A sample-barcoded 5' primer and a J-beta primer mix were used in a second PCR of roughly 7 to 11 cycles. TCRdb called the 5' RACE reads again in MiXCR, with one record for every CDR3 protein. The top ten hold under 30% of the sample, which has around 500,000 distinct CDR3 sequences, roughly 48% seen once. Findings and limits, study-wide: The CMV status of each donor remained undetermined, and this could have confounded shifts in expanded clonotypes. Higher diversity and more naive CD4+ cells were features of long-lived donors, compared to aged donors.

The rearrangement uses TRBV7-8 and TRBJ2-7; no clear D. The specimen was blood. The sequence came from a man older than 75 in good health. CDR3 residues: CASSLRVRDEQYF. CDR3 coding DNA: TGTGCCAGCAGCTTAAGGGTGAGAGACGAGCAGTACTTC.